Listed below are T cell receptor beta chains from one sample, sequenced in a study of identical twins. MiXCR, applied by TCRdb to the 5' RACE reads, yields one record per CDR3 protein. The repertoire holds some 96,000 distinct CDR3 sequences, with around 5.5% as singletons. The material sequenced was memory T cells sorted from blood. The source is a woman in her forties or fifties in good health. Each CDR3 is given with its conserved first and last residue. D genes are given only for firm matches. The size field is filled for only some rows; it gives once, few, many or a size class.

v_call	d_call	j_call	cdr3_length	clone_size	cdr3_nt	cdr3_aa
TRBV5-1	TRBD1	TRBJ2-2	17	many	TGCGCCAGCAGCTTGGCAGGACAGGGGTTGTACACCGGGGAGCTGTTTTTT	CASSLAGQGLYTGELFF
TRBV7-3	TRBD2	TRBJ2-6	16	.	TGTGCCAGCAGCCAGAATAGCGGGACCGGGGCCAACGTCCTGACTTTC	CASSQNSGTGANVLTF
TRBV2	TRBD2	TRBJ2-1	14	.	TGTGCCAGCAGTGATAGTAGCGGGAGACCTGAGCAGTTCTTC	CASSDSSGRPEQFF
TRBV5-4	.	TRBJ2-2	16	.	TGTGCCAGCAGCTTGGCCAGGGATAGAAACACCGGGGAGCTGTTTTTT	CASSLARDRNTGELFF
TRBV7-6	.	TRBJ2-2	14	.	TGTGCCAGCAGCTCCCAGCGTGCGACCGGGGAGCTGTTTTTT	CASSSQRATGELFF
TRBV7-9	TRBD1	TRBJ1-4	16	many	TGTGCCAGCAGCATCCGGGACAGAAGACTTAATGAAAAACTGTTTTTT	CASSIRDRRLNEKLFF
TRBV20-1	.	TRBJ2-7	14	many	TGCAGTGCTACCAGACAAGGAGACCGCTACGAGCAGTACTTC	CSATRQGDRYEQYF
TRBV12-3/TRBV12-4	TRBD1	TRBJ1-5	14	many	TGTGCCAGCACCTTACAGGGGGGTAATCAGCCCCAGCATTTT	CASTLQGGNQPQHF
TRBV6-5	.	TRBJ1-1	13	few	TGTGCCAGCACGGGACAAGGGGCCTCTGAAGCTTTCTTT	CASTGQGASEAFF
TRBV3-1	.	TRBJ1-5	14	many	TGTGCCAGCAGCCACGGGAGACAAAATCAGCCCCAGCATTTT	CASSHGRQNQPQHF
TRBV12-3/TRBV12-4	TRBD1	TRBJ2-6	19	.	TGTGCCAGCAGTACCGATACAGGGGGCGCTGGGGGTGGGGCCCACGTCCTGACTTTC	CASSTDTGGAGGGAHVLTF
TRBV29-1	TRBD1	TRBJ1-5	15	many	TGCAGCGTTTCCCAGACAGGGCCGGGCGGTCAGCCCCAGCATTTT	CSVSQTGPGGQPQHF
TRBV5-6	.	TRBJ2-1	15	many	TGTGCCAGCAGCTTGTCACGCCTTCAGGCGAATGAGCAGTTCTTC	CASSLSRLQANEQFF
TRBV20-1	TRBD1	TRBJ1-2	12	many	TGCAGTGCAAAAACAGGGGCAGGTGGCTACACCTTC	CSAKTGAGGYTF
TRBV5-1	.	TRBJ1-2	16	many	TGCGCCAGCAGCTTGGGAGGTTCAAGGGGAGGTAGTGGCTACACCTTC	CASSLGGSRGGSGYTF
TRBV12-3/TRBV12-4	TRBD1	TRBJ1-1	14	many	TGTGCCAGCAGTCCAAGACAGGGGGCGGCTGAAGCTTTCTTT	CASSPRQGAAEAFF
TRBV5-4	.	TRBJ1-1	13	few	TGTGCCAGCAGCTTGTTGGGGGGCACTGAAGCTTTCTTT	CASSLLGGTEAFF
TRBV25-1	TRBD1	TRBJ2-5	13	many	TGTGCCAGCAACCCGGACAGGGGGGAGACCCAGTACTTC	CASNPDRGETQYF
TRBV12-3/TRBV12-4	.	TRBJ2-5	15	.	TGTGCCAGCAGTTTAGCGGGAAGACAGGTGGAGACCCAGTACTTC	CASSLAGRQVETQYF
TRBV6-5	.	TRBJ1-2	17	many	TGTGCCAGCAGTTACTCGATGTGGACCACCGTTGACCGGGGCTACACCTTC	CASSYSMWTTVDRGYTF
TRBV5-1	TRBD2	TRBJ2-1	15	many	TGCGCCAGCAGCTCAGACGGGACTAGCGGCGATGAGCAGTTCTTC	CASSSDGTSGDEQFF
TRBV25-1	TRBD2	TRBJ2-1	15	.	TGTGCCAGCAGTGACTATATAGCGGGAGTGGATGAGCAGTTCTTC	CASSDYIAGVDEQFF
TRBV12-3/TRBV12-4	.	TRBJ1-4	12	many	TGTGCCAGCAGTTTGACCGCCCAAAAACTGTTTTTT	CASSLTAQKLFF
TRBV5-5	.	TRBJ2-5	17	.	TGTGCCAGCAGCCCGACCGCCTCCGGAGACAGGCGAGAGACCCAGTACTTC	CASSPTASGDRRETQYF
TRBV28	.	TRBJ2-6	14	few	TGTGCCAGCAGTTTACCCTCTGGGGCCAACGTCCTGACTTTC	CASSLPSGANVLTF
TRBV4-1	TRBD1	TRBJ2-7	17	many	TGCGCCAGCAGCCAACCCACAACGGGACAGGGGTCCTACGAGCAGTACTTC	CASSQPTTGQGSYEQYF
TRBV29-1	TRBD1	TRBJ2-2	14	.	TGCAGCGTCCAGGGGACAGGCGCCGCCGGGGAGCTGTTTTTT	CSVQGTGAAGELFF
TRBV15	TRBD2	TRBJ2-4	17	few	TGTGCCACCAGCACCCGAGGTAGCGGGAGGGTTAAAAACATTCAGTACTTC	CATSTRGSGRVKNIQYF
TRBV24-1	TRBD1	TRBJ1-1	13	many	TGTGCCACCAGTGATACCTACAGGGGTGAAGCTTTCTTT	CATSDTYRGEAFF
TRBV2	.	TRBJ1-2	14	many	TGTGCCAGCAGGGAGACAGAGGCTAACTATGGCTACACCTTC	CASRETEANYGYTF
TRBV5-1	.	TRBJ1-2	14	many	TGCGCCAGCAGCTTGGACAGATCTAACTATGGCTACACCTTC	CASSLDRSNYGYTF
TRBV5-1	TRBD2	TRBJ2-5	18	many	TGCGCCAGCAGCTTGGCTATCAGGACGCTAGCGGGAGTTGAGACCCAGTACTTC	CASSLAIRTLAGVETQYF
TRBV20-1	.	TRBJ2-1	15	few	TGCAGTGCTAGAGACGGGGATCGGGCCTACAATGAGCAGTTCTTC	CSARDGDRAYNEQFF
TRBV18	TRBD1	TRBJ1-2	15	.	TGTGCCAGCTCACCGGGGCAGGGGGTATCAGATGGCTACACCTTC	CASSPGQGVSDGYTF
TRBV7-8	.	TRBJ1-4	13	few	TGTGCCAGCAGCTTGGGTGTAGTGGAAAAACTGTTTTTT	CASSLGVVEKLFF
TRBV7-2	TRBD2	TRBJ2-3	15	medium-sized	TGTGCCAGCAGCCCGGGACTAGCTGTCACAGATACGCAGTATTTT	CASSPGLAVTDTQYF
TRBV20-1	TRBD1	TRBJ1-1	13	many	TGCAGTGCACATTCAGACAGGGCCGGTGAAGCTTTCTTT	CSAHSDRAGEAFF
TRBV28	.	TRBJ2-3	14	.	TGTGCCAGCAGTATGGCGGGCAGTCCAGATACGCAGTATTTT	CASSMAGSPDTQYF
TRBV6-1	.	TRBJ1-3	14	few	TGTGCCAGCAGCCCCGGACATTCTGGAAACACCATATATTTT	CASSPGHSGNTIYF
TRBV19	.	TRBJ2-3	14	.	TGTGCCAGTAGTTTCCGGCGGGCCACAGATACGCAGTATTTT	CASSFRRATDTQYF
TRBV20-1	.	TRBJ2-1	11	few	TGCAGTGCGCCCGGGAAAAGTGAGCAGTTCTTC	CSAPGKSEQFF
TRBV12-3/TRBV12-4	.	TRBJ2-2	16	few	TGTGCCAGCAGAACCTCCGGGATCTCGAACACCGGGGAGCTGTTTTTT	CASRTSGISNTGELFF
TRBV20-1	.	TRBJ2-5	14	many	TGCAGTGCTAGAGATTTGATAGGGGGAGAGACCCAGTACTTC	CSARDLIGGETQYF
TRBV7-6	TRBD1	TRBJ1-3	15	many	TGTGCCAGCAGGTCCACGGGACAGTCAGGAAACACCATATATTTT	CASRSTGQSGNTIYF
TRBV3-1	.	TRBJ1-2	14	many	TGTGCCAGCAGCCAAGAGGGACTTCCCTATGGCTACACCTTC	CASSQEGLPYGYTF
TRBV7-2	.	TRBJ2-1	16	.	TGTGCCAGCAGCTCCCCAGACCGAAGGGCGGGCAATGAGCAGTTCTTC	CASSSPDRRAGNEQFF